Below are 29 T cell receptor beta chains sequenced from a single sample in a study of cytomegalovirus exposure and HLA in healthy donors. A multiplex PCR was run with 60 Vbeta primers and 13 Jbeta primers. The table came from immunoSEQ multiplex PCR; TCRdb's copy has only in-frame clones and leaves some out. In the table there are about 100,000 clones, around 84% of which are singletons. The sample was PBMCs. These receptors all stem from a woman in her late teens or twenties in good health and CMV-seronegative.

The rearrangement uses TRBV28 and TRBJ2-1; TRBD2 agrees at 9 bases. Germline loops: CDR1 MDHEN, CDR2 SYDVKM. Trimming cost V 6 bases and J 2 bases; bases outside gene matches: 5. The CDR3 covers 15 residues. The CDR3 spells CASSPTSGPYNEQFF. The CDR3 nucleotides are TGTGCCAGCAGCCCCACTAGCGGGCCCTACAATGAGCAGTTCTTC.

V and J are TRBV6-6 and TRBJ1-1; the match to TRBD1 covers 7 bases. Unmatched junction bases numbered 3, after V lost 7 bases and J lost 1 base. The germline V gene encodes CDR1 MNHNY and CDR2 SVGAGI (reference sequence). This CDR3 contains 13 residues. This chain's CDR3 is CASKDRKNTEAFF. Here the CDR3 DNA reads TGTGCCAGCAAGGACAGGAAGAACACTGAAGCTTTCTTT.

This clone was observed a single time. The chain couples TRBV27 to TRBJ2-7; no firm D call. Deletions cut 5 bases from V and 0 bases from J, with 11 bases between. Germline V gene data show CDR1 as MNHEY and CDR2 as SMNVEV (reference sequence). The CDR3 contains 14 residues. The CDR3 DNA reads as TGTGCCAGCAGTATCCTTCCAGGCTCCTACGAGCAGTACTTC. Translating gives CASSILPGSYEQYF.

This chain uses TRBV2 with TRBJ1-5, with a tentative D call TRBD1 (5 bases). From germline, CDR1 is SNHLY and CDR2 FYNNEI. Trimming shortened V by 7 bases and J by 0 bases, and 13 bases separated the two germline ends. This CDR3 comprises 15 residues. CDR3 nucleotides: TGTGCCAGCAATCTGGAACAGGTTAGCAATCAGCCCCAGCATTTT. This encodes CASNLEQVSNQPQHF.

This clone was detected only a few times. This rearrangement joins TRBV7-9 to TRBJ2-7; TRBD2 matches 11 bases. The germline gives CDR1 SEHNR, CDR2 FQNEAQ (reference sequence). This CDR3 is 14 amino acids long. With V trimmed by 5 bases and J by 3 bases, 3 bases remained unmatched. The chain's CDR3 is CASSATSGDYEQYF. CDR3 in DNA: TGTGCCAGCAGCGCGACTAGCGGGGACTACGAGCAGTACTTC.

The chain combines TRBV18 with TRBJ2-1; TRBD2 might be the D (7 bases). This CDR3 is built from 16 residues. Germline V gene sequence: CDR1 KGHSH, CDR2 LQKENI. Trimming took 1 base from V and 5 from J, leaving 15 bases between them. The CDR3 loop is CASSPRGGLRNNEQFF. The CDR3 DNA is TGTGCCAGCTCACCACGGGGGGGCCTGAGAAACAATGAGCAGTTCTTC.

This clone is a singleton in its sample. This chain uses TRBV30 with TRBJ1-2, with unresolved D. The CDR3 contains 14 residues. Per germline, CDR1 GTSNPN and CDR2 SVGIG (reference sequence). V was pared by 4 bases and J by 4 bases, with 16 bases between. The CDR3 reads CAWNEGGMGYGYTF. In nucleotides, the CDR3 is TGTGCCTGGAATGAGGGAGGCATGGGCTATGGCTACACCTTC.

J is TRBJ2-5 and V is TRBV27; 9 bases agree with TRBD1. Gene TRBJ2-7 matches the end of the DNA better, so the J call may be wrong. CDR3 length: 15 amino acids. From germline, CDR1 is MNHEY and CDR2 SMNVEV (reference sequence). The CDR3 nucleotides read TGTGCCAGCAGTATGATTGGACAGGGGTGGCGCGAGCAGTACTTC. Amino acids: CASSMIGQGWREQYF.

V usage is TRBV6-4 and J usage is TRBJ2-2; D gene unclear. Trimming took off 3 bases at V and 4 bases at J, with 6 bases between the two ends. CDR1 is MRHNA, CDR2 SNTAGT, per germline. The CDR3 runs to 13 residues. The CDR3 is CASSEASTGELFF. CDR3 nucleotides: TGTGCCAGCAGTGAGGCCTCCACCGGGGAGCTGTTTTTT.

The chain combines TRBV28 with TRBJ1-2; 12 nucleotides agree with TRBD1. Germline CDR1 MDHEN, CDR2 SYDVKM. This CDR3 comprises 14 residues. Losses at the gene ends were 7 bases for V and 8 bases for J; bases not matched to a gene: 8. The CDR3 sequence: CASKPGQGAQGYTF. Here the CDR3 DNA reads TGTGCCAGCAAACCGGGACAGGGGGCTCAAGGCTACACCTTC.

This sequence joins TRBV7-3 and TRBJ1-1; tentatively, D is TRBD1 (5 bases). Trimming removed 1 base from V and 0 bases from J, with 9 bases in between. CDR3 length: 15 residues. CDR1 and CDR2 from the germline V gene are SGHTA and FQGTGA. The CDR3 spells CASSLNGGVNTEAFF. The CDR3 DNA reads as TGTGCCAGCAGCTTAAACGGGGGGGTGAACACTGAAGCTTTCTTT.

V is TRBV7-2 and J is TRBJ1-5, with D tentatively TRBD1 (5 bases). Trimming removed 5 bases at V and 2 bases at J, with 13 bases between. Germline V gives CDR1 SGHTA, CDR2 FQGNSA. The CDR3 contains 15 residues. This CDR3 reads CASSQGGGGNQPQHF. In DNA form, the CDR3 reads TGTGCCAGCAGCCAGGGCGGGGGAGGCAATCAGCCCCAGCATTTT.

This chain connects TRBV15 to TRBJ2-3; D unresolved. This CDR3 has 16 residues. V lost 0 bases and J 5 bases, leaving 15 bases between the germline ends. CDR1 is LNHNV, CDR2 YYDKDF, per germline (reference sequence). The CDR3 sequence is CATSRDLPGAEDTQYF. CDR3 DNA: TGTGCCACCAGCAGAGATCTTCCCGGAGCTGAAGATACGCAGTATTTT.

With regard to this clone: One junction end disagrees with the germline gene, perhaps due to a read error. The chain uses TRBV14 and TRBJ2-2; TRBD1 aligns across 10 bases. The CDR3 has 17 residues. Germline CDR1 reads SGHDN; CDR2 reads FVKESK. CDR3 amino acids: CASSHDSDRGNAGELFF. The CDR3 coding sequence is TGTGCCAGCAGCCATGACTCGGACAGGGGGAACGCCGGGGAGCTGTTTTTT.

The CDR3 region has the DNA TGTGCCAGCAGCCAAAACAGTGACCGCTACGAGCAGTACTTC. Amino acid sequence: CASSQNSDRYEQYF. The genes are TRBV4-2 and TRBJ2-7; D is unclear. The CDR3 runs to 14 residues. Germline V gives CDR1 LGHNA, CDR2 YNFKEQ. The V end was cut by 2 bases, the J end by 3 bases, with 11 bases between.

As concerns this clone: Within the sample, other DNA sequences also encode this same CDR3. The CDR3 reads CASSLEDRGNSPLHF. DNA of the CDR3: TGCGCCAGCAGCTTGGAAGACAGGGGGAATTCACCCCTCCACTTT. The chain has TRBV5-1 and TRBJ1-6, with 9 bases lining up with TRBD1. CDR1 is SGHRS, CDR2 YFSETQ, per germline. V was pared by 0 bases and J by 7 bases, with 2 bases of the junction left unmatched. The CDR3 totals 15 residues.

Worth noting for this clone: Other nucleotide sequences in the sample specify the same CDR3. This chain links TRBV6-4 with TRBJ2-3, with D perhaps TRBD2 (6 bases). The CDR3 sequence is 15 residues long. Germline loops: CDR1 MRHNA, CDR2 SNTAGT. Between the trimmed V and J ends, which lost 0 bases and 1 base, there was a span of 8 bases. CDR3 residues: CASSDSGGGTDTQYF. In DNA form, the CDR3 reads TGTGCCAGCAGTGACTCGGGCGGGGGCACAGATACGCAGTATTTT.

This chain connects TRBV6-1 to TRBJ2-6; tentative D call: TRBD2 (5 bases). Looked up from germline, CDR1 is MNHNS and CDR2 is SASEGT. The CDR3 sequence is 13 residues long. Trimming left V 11 bases short and J 0 bases short, with 8 bases between. CDR3 DNA: TGTGCCGCCGCGGGCTCTGGGGCCAACGTCCTGACTTTC. As protein: CAAAGSGANVLTF.

The chain has TRBV6-1 and TRBJ2-1, with 8 positions matching TRBD1. Germline CDR1 is MNHNS and CDR2 is SASEGT. This CDR3 is built from 17 residues. Trimming took 1 base from V and 3 from J; bases not matched to a gene: 8. CDR3 loop: CASSEEAGTGIYNEQFF. Written as DNA, the CDR3 is TGTGCCAGCAGTGAAGAGGCCGGGACAGGCATCTACAATGAGCAGTTCTTC.

The chain couples TRBV2 to TRBJ1-2, with a weak D call TRBD1 (6 bases). Germline lookup yields CDR1 SNHLY and CDR2 FYNNEI. The CDR3 contains 15 residues. V lost 7 bases, J lost 2 bases, and 17 bases lay in between. The CDR3 reads CASTGGQGTNYGYTF. The CDR3 DNA is TGTGCCAGCACCGGAGGTCAGGGGACAAACTATGGCTACACCTTC.

The chain carries TRBV18 and TRBJ1-2, with a weak D call TRBD1 (5 bases). CDR3 length equals 14 residues. The germline V gene encodes CDR1 KGHSH and CDR2 LQKENI. Trimming pared 6 bases from V and 4 bases from J, leaving 15 bases between. The CDR3 reads CASSPDPDTYGYTF. CDR3 DNA: TGTGCCAGCTCCCCAGATCCGGACACCTATGGCTACACCTTC.

This clone was detected a few times. The V gene is TRBV4-1, the J gene TRBJ1-4; 7 bases agree with TRBD1. CDR1 MGHRA and CDR2 YSYEKL come from the germline V gene. This CDR3 has 14 residues. V shed 1 base and J 10 bases; nucleotides not matched to a gene: 6. CDR3 in amino acids: CASSQVGTEPKLFF. The DNA for the CDR3 is TGCGCCAGCAGCCAAGTCGGGACAGAGCCAAAACTGTTTTTT.

This clone appeared a single time. V and J are TRBV19 and TRBJ1-2; 8 bases line up with TRBD1. The CDR3 extends over 14 amino acids. Trimming at V came to 2 bases and at J to 4 bases, leaving 3 bases not matched to a gene. Germline loops: CDR1 LNHDA, CDR2 SQIVND (reference sequence). The CDR3 bases are TGTGCCAGTAGTATACCGACAGGGGTCTATGGCTACACCTTC. As protein: CASSIPTGVYGYTF.

The rearrangement uses TRBV7-2 and TRBJ1-1; no firm D call. Trimming shortened V by 0 bases and J by 8 bases, and 10 bases separated the two germline ends. Germline values: CDR1 SGHTA, CDR2 FQGNSA. The CDR3 extends over 13 amino acids. CDR3 in amino acids: CASSLAFPREAFF. CDR3 bases: TGTGCCAGCAGCTTAGCTTTCCCGAGGGAAGCTTTCTTT.

The CDR3 DNA follows: TGTGCCAGCAGCTTGATTGAGACAGGGTTCACTGAAGCTTTCTTT. It specifies CASSLIETGFTEAFF. The chain employs TRBV6-5 and TRBJ1-1; 7 nucleotides agree with TRBD1. The CDR3 runs 15 residues. Trimming cost V 6 bases and J 4 bases; bases outside gene matches: 11. Germline V gene data show CDR1 as MNHEY and CDR2 as SVGAGI.

V is TRBV19 and J is TRBJ2-5; 8 bases fit TRBD1. CDR1 and CDR2 (germline): LNHDA, SQIVND (reference sequence). With 2 bases clipped from V and 4 bases from J, the junction kept 3 bases outside the gene matches. The CDR3 is made up of 14 amino acids. The CDR3 bases are TGTGCCAGTAGTATACAGGGGGCTGGAGAGACCCAGTACTTC. Translated: CASSIQGAGETQYF.

The J gene is TRBJ1-1, the V gene TRBV27; possibly TRBD1 for D (6 bases). There are 15 residues in the CDR3. V lost 0 bases and J lost 3, with 11 bases in between. Looked up from germline, CDR1 is MNHEY and CDR2 is SMNVEV (reference sequence). The CDR3 DNA reads TGTGCCAGCAGTTTATCATGGGCAGGGGACACTGAAGCTTTCTTT. Protein product: CASSLSWAGDTEAFF.

This clone was seen more than once but under ten times. The chain uses TRBV2 and TRBJ2-7; a possible D gene is TRBD1 (6 bases). Per germline, CDR1 SNHLY and CDR2 FYNNEI. Trimming removed 6 bases at V and 4 bases at J, with 16 bases between. This CDR3 comprises 14 residues. The CDR3, as DNA: TGTGCCAGCAGCCGTCACAGGGCCTTATACGAGCAGTACTTC. It specifies CASSRHRALYEQYF.

A single count supports this clone. The chain links TRBV4-3 to TRBJ2-3; D call uncertain. Trimming removed 1 base at V and 2 bases at J, with 16 bases between. CDR1 is LGHNA, CDR2 YSLEER, per germline. The CDR3 extends over 17 amino acids. This CDR3 reads CASSQVLARSSTDTQYF. The CDR3, as DNA: TGCGCCAGCAGCCAAGTCCTGGCTAGAAGTTCCACAGATACGCAGTATTTT.